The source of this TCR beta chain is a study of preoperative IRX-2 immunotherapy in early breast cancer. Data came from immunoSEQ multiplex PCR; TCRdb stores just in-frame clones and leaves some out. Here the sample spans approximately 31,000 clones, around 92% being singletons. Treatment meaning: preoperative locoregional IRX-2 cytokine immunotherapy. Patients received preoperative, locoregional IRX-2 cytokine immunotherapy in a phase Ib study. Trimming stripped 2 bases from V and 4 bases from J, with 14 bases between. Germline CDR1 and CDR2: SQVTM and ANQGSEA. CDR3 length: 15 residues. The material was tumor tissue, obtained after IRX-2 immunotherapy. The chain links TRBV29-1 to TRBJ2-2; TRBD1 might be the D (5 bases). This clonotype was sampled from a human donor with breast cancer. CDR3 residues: CSVETSQGITGELFF. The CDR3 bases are TGCAGCGTTGAAACGTCTCAGGGAATCACCGGGGAGCTGTTTTTT.